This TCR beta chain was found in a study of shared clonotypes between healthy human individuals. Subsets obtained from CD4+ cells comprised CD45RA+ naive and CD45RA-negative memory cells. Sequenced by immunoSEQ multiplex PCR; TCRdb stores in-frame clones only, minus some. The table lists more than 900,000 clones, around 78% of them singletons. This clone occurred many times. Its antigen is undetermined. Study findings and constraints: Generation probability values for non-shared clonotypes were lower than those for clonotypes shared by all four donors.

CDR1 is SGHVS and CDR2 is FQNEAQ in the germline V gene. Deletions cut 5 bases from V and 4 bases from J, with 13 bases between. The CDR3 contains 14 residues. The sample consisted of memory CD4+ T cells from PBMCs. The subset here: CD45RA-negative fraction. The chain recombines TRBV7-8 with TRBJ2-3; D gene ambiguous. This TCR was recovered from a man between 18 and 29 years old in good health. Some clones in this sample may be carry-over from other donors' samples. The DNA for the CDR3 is TGTGCCAGCAGCGGAAGCCGATTTTCAGATACGCAGTATTTT. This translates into CASSGSRFSDTQYF.